These T cell receptor beta chains were read from a single sample in a study of blood T cell repertoires in COVID-19. Profiled with immunoSEQ multiplex PCR; TCRdb holds only in-frame clones, not every one. The table records about 64,000 clones, 80% to 90% of them present only once. The sample taken for sequencing was peripheral blood. Receptors originate from a man between 40 and 49 years old with acute or convalescent COVID-19. Both conserved end residues are part of each CDR3. Fields, in order: CDR3 protein, CDR3 DNA, D gene, clone size, V gene, J gene. A D gene is named only where the DNA matches it firmly. Some rows have no size entry. The others give once, few or many, or a class for an expanded clone.

CASSEDRDEQFF	TGTGCCAGCAGCGAGGACAGGGATGAGCAGTTCTTC	TRBD1	.	TRBV2	TRBJ2-1
CASSSGLRGASYEQYF	TGCGCCAGCAGCTCCGGGCTCAGGGGGGCATCCTACGAGCAGTACTTC	.	.	TRBV5-1	TRBJ2-7
CASSLEGGGALGHYGYTF	TGTGCCAGCAGCTTGGAGGGTGGGGGGGCCCTCGGGCACTATGGCTACACCTTC	.	once	TRBV5-4	TRBJ1-2
CASSPERTRNNSPLHF	TGTGCCAGCAGCCCCGAGAGGACAAGGAATAATTCACCCCTCCACTTT	.	.	TRBV4-2	TRBJ1-6
CASSLAQGTEAFF	TGTGCTAGCAGCTTAGCTCAGGGAACTGAAGCTTTCTTT	.	.	TRBV7-7	TRBJ1-1
CASSRLGGRGYTF	TGTGCCAGCAGTCGCCTAGGGGGTCGGGGCTACACCTTC	.	.	TRBV28	TRBJ1-2
CASSPGGGSYGYTF	TGCGCCAGCAGCCCAGGCGGGGGGAGCTATGGCTACACCTTC	.	.	TRBV5-1	TRBJ1-2
CASSAIEGSNEQFF	TGTGCCAGCAGCGCGATCGAGGGTAGCAATGAGCAGTTCTTC	.	.	TRBV2	TRBJ2-1
CASSLGDLNTGELFF	TGCGCCAGCAGCTTGGGGGACTTGAACACCGGGGAGCTGTTTTTT	.	.	TRBV5-1	TRBJ2-2
CSAPAGQEAFF	TGCAGTGCCCCCGCGGGACAGGAAGCTTTCTTT	TRBD1	few	TRBV20-1	TRBJ1-1
CASSLDTGGTEAFF	TGCGCCAGCAGCTTGGACACAGGGGGCACTGAAGCTTTCTTT	TRBD1	.	TRBV5-1	TRBJ1-1
CASRDQGVSTEAFF	TGTGCCAGCAGGGATCAAGGGGTATCCACTGAAGCTTTCTTT	.	.	TRBV28	TRBJ1-1
CASGSFLRDRVSGGSGANVLTF	TGTGCTAGTGGCTCCTTTTTACGGGACAGGGTTAGCGGGGGCTCTGGGGCCAACGTCCTGACTTTC	.	.	TRBV12-5	TRBJ2-6
CASSLSSRGNSPLHF	TGTGCCAGCAGCCTGTCCAGTCGCGGGAATTCACCCCTCCACTTT	.	.	TRBV14	TRBJ1-6
CASSLDEGGGSGYTF	TGTGCCAGCAGCTTGGACGAGGGGGGAGGGTCCGGCTACACCTTC	.	.	TRBV5-4	TRBJ1-2
CAWRRQGGGYTF	TGTGCCTGGAGAAGACAGGGTGGCGGCTACACCTTC	TRBD1	once	TRBV30	TRBJ1-2
CASTPGGQHNQPQHF	TGCGCCAGCACCCCTGGGGGACAGCATAATCAGCCCCAGCATTTT	TRBD1	.	TRBV4-1	TRBJ1-5
CASSRTRDTQYF	TGTGCCAGCAGCCGGACTAGGGATACGCAGTATTTT	TRBD2	.	TRBV5-8	TRBJ2-3
CASSQVVTAGANVLTF	TGCGCCAGCAGCCAAGTGGTGACAGCTGGGGCCAACGTCCTGACTTTC	.	.	TRBV4-1	TRBJ2-6
CASSVQVNTEAFF	TGTGCCAGCAGCGTCCAGGTGAACACTGAAGCTTTCTTT	.	.	TRBV9	TRBJ1-1
CASSLGDITNSPLHF	TGTGCCAGCAGCTTAGGGGACATAACCAATTCACCCCTCCACTTT	.	few	TRBV7-2	TRBJ1-6
CASSYDDRPWGYTF	TGTGCCAGCAGCTACGATGACAGGCCCTGGGGCTACACCTTC	.	.	TRBV9	TRBJ1-2
CATKETYTDTQYF	TGTGCCACCAAGGAGACCTACACAGATACGCAGTATTTT	.	once	TRBV24-1	TRBJ2-3
CASTSTGENEKLFF	TGTGCCAGCACCTCGACAGGGGAAAATGAAAAACTGTTTTTT	TRBD1	.	TRBV11-2	TRBJ1-4